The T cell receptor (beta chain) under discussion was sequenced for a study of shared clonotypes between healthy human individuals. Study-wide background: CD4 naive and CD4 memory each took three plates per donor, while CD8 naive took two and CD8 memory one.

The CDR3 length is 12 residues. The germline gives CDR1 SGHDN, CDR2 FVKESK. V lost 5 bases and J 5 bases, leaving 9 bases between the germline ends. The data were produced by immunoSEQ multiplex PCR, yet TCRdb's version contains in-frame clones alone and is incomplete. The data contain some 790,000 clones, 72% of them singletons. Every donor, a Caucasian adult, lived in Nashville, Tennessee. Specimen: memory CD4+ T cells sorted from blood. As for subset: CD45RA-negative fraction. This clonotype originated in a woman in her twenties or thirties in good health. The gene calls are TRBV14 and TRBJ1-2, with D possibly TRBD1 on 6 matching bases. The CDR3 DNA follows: TGTGCCAGCAGCTTACAGGGTTATGGCTACACCTTC. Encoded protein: CASSLQGYGYTF.